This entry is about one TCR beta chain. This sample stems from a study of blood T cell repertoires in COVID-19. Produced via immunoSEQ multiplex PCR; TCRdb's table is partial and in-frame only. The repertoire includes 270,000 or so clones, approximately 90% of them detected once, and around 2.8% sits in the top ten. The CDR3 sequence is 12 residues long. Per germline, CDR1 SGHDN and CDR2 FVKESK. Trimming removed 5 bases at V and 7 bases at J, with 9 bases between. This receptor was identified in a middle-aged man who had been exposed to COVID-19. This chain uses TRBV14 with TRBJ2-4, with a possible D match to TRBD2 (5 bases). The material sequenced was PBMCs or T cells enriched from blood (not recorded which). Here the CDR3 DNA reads TGTGCCAGCAGCGGCCCGGGGAACATTCAGTACTTC. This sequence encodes CASSGPGNIQYF.